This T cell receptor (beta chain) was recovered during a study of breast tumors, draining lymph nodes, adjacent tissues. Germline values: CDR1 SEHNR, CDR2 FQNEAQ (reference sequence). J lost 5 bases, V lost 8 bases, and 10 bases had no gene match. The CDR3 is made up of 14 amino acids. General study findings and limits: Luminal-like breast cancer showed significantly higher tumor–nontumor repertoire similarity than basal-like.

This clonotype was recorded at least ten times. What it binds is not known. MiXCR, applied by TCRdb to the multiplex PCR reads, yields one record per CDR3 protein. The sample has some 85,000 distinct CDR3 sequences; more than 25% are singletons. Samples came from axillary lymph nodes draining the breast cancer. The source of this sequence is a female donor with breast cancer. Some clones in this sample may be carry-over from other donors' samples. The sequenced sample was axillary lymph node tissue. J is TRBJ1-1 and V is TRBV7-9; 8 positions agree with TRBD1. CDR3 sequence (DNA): TGTGCCAGCGAGTCTGGCAGGGGGCTAACTGAAGCTTTCTTT. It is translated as CASESGRGLTEAFF.